This T cell receptor (beta chain) was retrieved from a study of cytomegalovirus exposure and HLA in healthy donors. With regard to this clone: Its target is unknown.

The V segment lost 0 bases and the J segment 6 bases; nucleotides outside the gene matches: 5. This CDR3 is built from 15 residues. Germline lookup yields CDR1 LNHNV and CDR2 YYDKDF (reference sequence). Use of 60 Vbeta and 13 Jbeta primers characterized the PCR. Assay used: immunoSEQ multiplex PCR; TCRdb lists only in-frame clones, some missing. Among more than 120,000 clones listed, under 90% were seen once. Study-level findings and limits: A missense variant in DCLRE1C was later tied to TCR beta V- and J-gene trimming. Listed as cytomegalovirus-associated were 150 or so TCR beta chains. In a later analysis, at a false discovery rate of 0.05, roughly 16,000 TCR beta sequences matched HLA alleles. TCR beta V segments were, for the most part, productive about 87% or about 30% of the time in an earlier analysis.

The sample taken for sequencing was PBMCs. This clonotype was sampled from a male donor in good health and CMV-seronegative. The V gene is TRBV15, the J gene TRBJ2-3, with 8 positions matching TRBD1. CDR3 in DNA: TGTGCCACCAGCAGAGAACAGGGGGGACCGGATACGCAGTATTTT. It yields the protein CATSREQGGPDTQYF.